Shown below are 16 T cell receptor beta chains from a single sample sequenced in a study of blood T cell repertoires in COVID-19. Assay: immunoSEQ multiplex PCR; the TCRdb copy retains only in-frame clones and omits some. The data hold approximately 390,000 clones, with around 87% observed a single time. The specimen sequenced was PBMCs or T cells enriched from blood (not recorded which). The receptor set was obtained from a woman aged 50 to 60 who had recovered from COVID-19.

CDR3 DNA sequence: TGTGCCAGCAGCCCGGGACAGACAAATAGCAATCAGCCCCAGCATTTT. Amino acid sequence: CASSPGQTNSNQPQHF. V and J are TRBV5-8 and TRBJ1-5; TRBD1 matches at 7 bases. Germline-derived CDR1 and CDR2 are SGHTS and YDEGEE. The CDR3 length is 16 residues. The V and J ends lost 4 bases and 0 bases, in that order; junction bases with no gene match: 7.

The chain uses TRBV27 and TRBJ1-1, with D unclear. This CDR3 spans 14 amino acids. Germline V gives CDR1 MNHEY, CDR2 SMNVEV (reference sequence). The germline V and J ends were trimmed by 6 bases and 1 base, with 12 bases remaining between them. The CDR3: CASRFLEGNTEAFF. As DNA, the CDR3 is TGTGCCAGCAGGTTTTTGGAGGGGAACACTGAAGCTTTCTTT.

V is TRBV12-3 or TRBV12-4 and J is TRBJ2-7; 7 bases are a match to TRBD1. This CDR3 has 13 residues. Trimming at V came to 6 bases and at J to 3 bases, leaving 5 bases not matched to a gene. The CDR3 is CASSRDRNYEQYF. CDR3 in DNA: TGTGCCAGCAGCCGGGACAGAAACTACGAGCAGTACTTC.

This clone was seen a single time. The J gene is TRBJ1-5, the V gene TRBV28; 12 nucleotides agree with TRBD1. Germline CDR1 MDHEN, CDR2 SYDVKM. J gave up 6 bases and V 4 bases, and 7 bases lay outside the gene matches. The CDR3 runs 16 residues. The CDR3 nucleotides read TGTGCCAGCAGTTGGCCCGGGACAGGGGGCTCTCAGCCCCAGCATTTT. Translated: CASSWPGTGGSQPQHF.

The rearrangement links TRBV5-1 to TRBJ2-3; tentative D call: TRBD1 (7 bases). Between the trimmed V and J ends, which lost 3 bases and 5 bases, there was a span of 13 bases. The length of the CDR3 is 14 residues. Germline values: CDR1 SGHRS, CDR2 YFSETQ. CDR3 region: CASSSGDSGDTQYF. The DNA of the CDR3 is TGCGCCAGCAGCTCGGGGGACAGCGGAGATACGCAGTATTTT.

The chain employs TRBV5-1 and TRBJ2-3, with 7 bases that match TRBD1. Germline V gene data show CDR1 as SGHRS and CDR2 as YFSETQ. J was trimmed by 5 bases and V by 4 bases; bases with no gene match: 1. The CDR3 contains 12 residues. CDR3 DNA sequence: TGCGCCAGCAGCACAGGGGTAGATACGCAGTATTTT. It is translated as CASSTGVDTQYF.

This clone was detected once. The chain carries TRBV11-3 and TRBJ2-2; D gene uncertain. V dropped 5 bases and J dropped 4 bases, with 8 bases sitting between them. Germline V gene sequence: CDR1 SGHNT, CDR2 YENEEA. The CDR3 is 13 residues long. The CDR3 loop is CASSPSFTGELFF. The CDR3 nucleotides read TGTGCCAGCAGCCCCTCGTTCACCGGGGAGCTGTTTTTT. The full variable domain, completed using reference TRBV11-3 and TRBJ2-2, is EAGVVQSPRYKIIEKKQPVAFWCNPISGHNTLYWYLQNLGQGPELLIRYENEEAVDDSQLPKDRFSAERLKGVDSTLKIQPAELGDSAVYLCASSPSFTGELFFGEGSRLTVL.

CDR3 protein: CASSYQQGARGYTF. Here the CDR3 DNA reads TGTGCCAGCAGTTACCAACAGGGGGCTAGAGGCTACACCTTC. The chain has TRBV6-2 or TRBV6-3 and TRBJ1-2; 9 bases agree with TRBD1. This CDR3 comprises 14 residues. Losses at the gene ends were 2 bases for V and 8 bases for J; bases not matched to a gene: 6. In germline, CDR1 is MNHEY, CDR2 SVGEGT.

V gene TRBV30 combines with J gene TRBJ1-4; D not resolved. Per the germline V gene, CDR1 is GTSNPN and CDR2 is SVGIG (reference sequence). The CDR3 is 14 residues long. The CDR3 bases are TGTAAAGCCCACGTGTTGACTGGCGGAGAAAAACTGTTTTTT. This translates into CKAHVLTGGEKLFF.

This chain joins TRBV2 and TRBJ2-1, with D perhaps matching TRBD2 (6 bases). The germline V and J ends were trimmed by 6 bases and 1 base, with 19 bases remaining between them. Germline V gives CDR1 SNHLY, CDR2 FYNNEI. The CDR3 covers 17 residues. In DNA form, the CDR3 reads TGTGCCAGCAGCCGCACCCCCTCCGGGGGATCCTACAATGAGCAGTTCTTC. Protein sequence: CASSRTPSGGSYNEQFF.

The chain is built from TRBV5-1 and TRBJ1-1; D may be TRBD1 (6 bases). The germline V gene encodes CDR1 SGHRS and CDR2 YFSETQ. With 4 bases removed from V and 11 bases from J, the gap between germline ends came to 18 bases. The CDR3 length is 13 residues. CDR3 amino acids: CASSPGPDQGAFF. DNA for the CDR3: TGCGCCAGCAGCCCCGGGCCCGACCAGGGGGCTTTCTTT.

V usage is TRBV4-2 and J usage is TRBJ2-5; D is perhaps TRBD2 (6 bases). V lost 1 base to trimming and J lost 2 bases, with 14 bases between them. CDR1 LGHNA and CDR2 YNFKEQ come from the germline V gene. This CDR3 comprises 16 residues. The CDR3 loop is CASSQATSRGQETQYF. The CDR3 DNA reads TGTGCCAGCAGCCAAGCTACTAGCAGAGGACAAGAGACCCAGTACTTC.

This clone showed up just a few times. The chain couples TRBV2 to TRBJ2-2; TRBD1 agrees at 9 bases. CDR1 and CDR2 (germline): SNHLY, FYNNEI. Unmatched junction bases numbered 7, after V lost 6 bases and J lost 5 bases. This CDR3 has 15 residues. CDR3 DNA: TGTGCCAGCAGACGACAGGGGGTGATTACCGGGGAGCTGTTTTTT. It encodes CASRRQGVITGELFF.

The chain combines TRBV7-3 with TRBJ1-1; D unresolved. Per the germline V gene, CDR1 is SGHTA and CDR2 is FQGTGA. Between the trimmed V and J ends, which lost 0 bases and 1 base, there was a span of 3 bases. The CDR3 is made up of 13 amino acids. The CDR3 region has the DNA TGTGCCAGCAGCTTAACCTGGAACACTGAAGCTTTCTTT. This codes for CASSLTWNTEAFF.

The rearrangement joins TRBV6-2 or TRBV6-3 to TRBJ2-1; 12 bases agree with TRBD2. The junction had 1 base not matched to a gene; V was cut back by 6 bases and J by 4 bases. CDR3 length equals 14 residues. Germline V gives CDR1 MNHEY, CDR2 SVGEGT. CDR3: CASSGTSGYNEQFF. CDR3 in DNA: TGTGCCAGCAGCGGGACTAGCGGGTACAATGAGCAGTTCTTC.

The genes are TRBV19 and TRBJ1-1, with TRBD1 matching over 7 bases. Losses at the gene ends were 6 bases for V and 3 bases for J; bases not matched to a gene: 7. Germline CDR1 LNHDA, CDR2 SQIVND (reference sequence). This CDR3 has 14 residues. In DNA form, the CDR3 reads TGTGCCAGTAGGGACAGGCCGGGGGACACTGAAGCTTTCTTT. Translated, it gives CASRDRPGDTEAFF.